The TCR beta chain under discussion was sequenced for a study of CD4+ T cells in melanoma. Study conclusions and caveats: Diverse differentiation states were reported for melanoma neoantigen-specific CD4+ T cells.

The table came from immunoSEQ multiplex PCR; TCRdb's copy has only in-frame clones and leaves some out. The table shows about 21,000 clones, with around 80% occurring only once. Remarks on this clone: What it recognizes is unknown.

The TCR sequence derives from a human donor with melanoma.

The CDR3 protein is CASSLSGGNHEQYF. CDR3 coding DNA: TGTGCCAGCAGCTTAAGCGGGGGAAACCACGAGCAGTACTTC. V is TRBV7-8 and J is TRBJ2-7, with TRBD2 matching 8 bases. The V gene's germline CDR1 is SGHVS and CDR2 FQNEAQ. The CDR3 is made up of 14 amino acids. V dropped 2 bases and J dropped 5; count of bases not matched to a gene: 5.